These 20 T cell receptor beta chains were all obtained from the same sample, sequenced in a study of T cell changes during pregnancy in multiple sclerosis. Sequenced by immunoSEQ multiplex PCR; TCRdb stores in-frame clones only, minus some. The sample consists of under 65,000 clones, 93% of them appearing once. The sequences come from CD8+ T cells from peripheral blood mononuclear cells, collected in the second trimester of pregnancy. The source of these receptors is a female donor with multiple sclerosis, enrolled in a pregnancy study.

The J gene is TRBJ2-7, the V gene TRBV28; 7 bases map to TRBD2. V lost 4 bases to trimming and J lost 6 bases; unmatched junction nucleotides: 9. Germline lookup yields CDR1 MDHEN and CDR2 SYDVKM. The CDR3 has 14 residues. The CDR3, as DNA: TGTGCCAGCAGTTCCAGACTAGCAGGGTCCGAGCAGTACTTC. This sequence encodes CASSSRLAGSEQYF.

The CDR3 nucleotides are TGTGCCAGCAGTAAGGGGTTCGGCGAGCAGTACTTC. Its protein is CASSKGFGEQYF. J is TRBJ2-7 and V is TRBV11-2; possible D gene TRBD1, 5 bases. CDR3 size: 12 residues. Looked up from germline, CDR1 is SGHAT and CDR2 is FQNNGV. V was trimmed by 6 bases and J by 6 bases, leaving 12 bases between them.

This clone was seen once. This chain links TRBV27 with TRBJ1-4; 10 bases match TRBD1. CDR1 MNHEY and CDR2 SMNVEV come from the germline V gene (reference sequence). V was pared by 2 bases and J by 6 bases, with 3 bases of the junction left unmatched. The CDR3 spans 15 residues. CDR3 sequence reads: CASSLGTGVDEKLFF. The DNA for the CDR3 is TGTGCCAGCAGTTTAGGGACAGGGGTAGATGAAAAACTGTTTTTT.

The chain couples TRBV27 to TRBJ2-7, with 12 bases fitting TRBD2. CDR3 length equals 15 residues. CDR1 and CDR2 from the germline V gene are MNHEY and SMNVEV (reference sequence). J lost 0 bases, V lost 5 bases, and 2 bases had no gene match. The CDR3 loop reads CASSPLAGGSYEQYF. CDR3 nucleotide sequence: TGTGCCAGCAGTCCACTAGCGGGAGGCTCCTACGAGCAGTACTTC.

The chain carries TRBV4-1 and TRBJ2-3; maybe TRBD2 (6 bases). The CDR3 runs 15 residues. Germline-derived CDR1 and CDR2 are MGHRA and YSYEKL. V gave up 0 bases and J gave up 5 bases, with 12 bases separating them. The CDR3 sequence is CASSQERSGGDTQYF. Here the CDR3 DNA reads TGCGCCAGCAGCCAAGAAAGATCCGGGGGAGATACGCAGTATTTT.

This clone was seen a single time. The chain joins TRBV2 to TRBJ1-1; possible D gene TRBD1, 6 bases. With 5 bases removed from V and 6 bases from J, the gap between germline ends came to 7 bases. In germline, CDR1 is SNHLY, CDR2 FYNNEI. The CDR3 sequence is 11 residues long. The CDR3 DNA sequence: TGTGCCAGCAGTACAGGGCCTGAAGCTTTCTTT. It yields the protein CASSTGPEAFF.

The CDR3 nucleotides read TGTGCCAGCAGCTTAGATATAGTGATCAACTACGAGCAGTACTTC. Translation: CASSLDIVINYEQYF. The chain joins TRBV7-2 to TRBJ2-7; D not certain. Germline CDR1 SGHTA, CDR2 FQGNSA. Deletions cut 1 base from V and 3 bases from J, with 13 bases between. This CDR3 region has 15 residues.

This chain connects TRBV29-1 to TRBJ2-5, with D maybe TRBD1 (5 bases). Germline V gene data show CDR1 as SQVTM and CDR2 as ANQGSEA. This CDR3 comprises 13 residues. V lost 6 bases, J lost 2 bases, and 13 bases lay in between. CDR3 residues: CSVLRVRQETQYF. CDR3 DNA sequence: TGCAGCGTCCTCAGGGTTAGGCAAGAGACCCAGTACTTC.

The rearrangement uses TRBV7-2 and TRBJ2-3; a weak D match, TRBD1 (5 bases). V was pared by 5 bases and J by 0 bases, with 12 bases between. Germline lookup yields CDR1 SGHTA and CDR2 FQGNSA. The CDR3 is made up of 15 amino acids. The CDR3 nucleotides are TGTGCCAGCAGCCGATCTGCAGGGAGCACAGATACGCAGTATTTT. Translating it yields CASSRSAGSTDTQYF.

V and J are TRBV7-2 and TRBJ2-7; 11 nucleotides align to TRBD2. With 2 bases clipped from V and 7 bases from J, the junction kept 7 bases outside the gene matches. The germline CDR1 and CDR2 sequences are SGHTA and FQGNSA. This CDR3 has 15 residues. This chain's CDR3 is CASSLTSGSLREQYF. The CDR3 nucleotides read TGTGCCAGCAGCTTAACTAGCGGGAGTTTAAGGGAGCAGTACTTC.

The CDR3 region is CASSEKSGSLNEQFF. The CDR3 bases are TGCGCCAGCAGTGAGAAAAGCGGGAGTCTCAATGAGCAGTTCTTC. The V gene is TRBV10-1, the J gene TRBJ2-1; 8 positions match TRBD2. From germline, CDR1 is WNHNN and CDR2 SYGVQD (reference sequence). CDR3 length: 15 residues. V was clipped by 2 bases and J by 6 bases; unmatched bases: 6.

The V gene is TRBV7-9, the J gene TRBJ1-4; D gene ambiguous. Trimming removed 4 bases from V and 8 bases from J, with 14 bases in between. CDR3 length: 14 amino acids. Germline CDR1 is SEHNR and CDR2 is FQNEAQ (reference sequence). CDR3 sequence (DNA): TGTGCCAGCAGCTCACCGGACTTGGCGGAAAAACTGTTTTTT. It translates to CASSSPDLAEKLFF.

This chain uses TRBV27 with TRBJ1-5; D remains ambiguous. This CDR3 has 15 residues. CDR1 is MNHEY, CDR2 SMNVEV, per germline (reference sequence). V dropped 3 bases and J dropped 2 bases, with 11 bases sitting between them. CDR3 bases: TGTGCCAGCAGTTTCGCGGGTACGGGCAATCAGCCCCAGCATTTT. This encodes CASSFAGTGNQPQHF.

The CDR3 DNA reads as TGTGCCAGCAGTCAGGACAGGACTAGCAATCAGCCCCAGCATTTT. The encoded protein is CASSQDRTSNQPQHF. The chain has TRBV6-5 and TRBJ1-5; 7 bases align to TRBD1. CDR3 length: 15 amino acids. Losses at the gene ends were 5 bases for V and 0 bases for J; bases not matched to a gene: 4. Germline V gives CDR1 MNHEY, CDR2 SVGAGI.

The chain is built from TRBV19 and TRBJ2-1, with a weak D call TRBD2 (6 bases). Per the germline V gene, CDR1 is LNHDA and CDR2 is SQIVND (reference sequence). The CDR3 contains 15 residues. V shed 3 bases and J shed 7 bases, with 16 bases lying between them. The CDR3 sequence: CASSIYSSVANEQFF. CDR3 nucleotide sequence: TGTGCCAGTAGTATTTACTCTAGCGTTGCGAATGAGCAGTTCTTC.

This CDR3 is CASGVQQGNEQYF. DNA for the CDR3: TGTGCCAGCGGGGTTCAACAGGGGAACGAGCAGTACTTC. The V and J genes are TRBV27 and TRBJ2-7; 7 bases are shared with TRBD1. The CDR3 covers 13 residues. V lost 8 bases, J lost 5 bases, and 9 bases stayed unmatched. Per germline, CDR1 MNHEY and CDR2 SMNVEV (reference sequence).

The chain carries TRBV7-8 and TRBJ2-1, with TRBD2 matching over 8 bases. The CDR3 has 15 amino acids. CDR1 is SGHVS and CDR2 is FQNEAQ in the germline V gene. With V trimmed by 2 bases and J by 5 bases, 5 bases remained unmatched. Here the CDR3 reads CASSLFRGGNNEQFF. As DNA, the CDR3 is TGTGCCAGCAGCTTATTCCGGGGGGGAAACAATGAGCAGTTCTTC.

The rearrangement joins TRBV6-6 to TRBJ1-2; TRBD1 matches 11 bases. Germline CDR1 reads MNHNY; CDR2 reads SVGAGI (reference sequence). There are 15 residues in the CDR3. The V and J ends lost 3 bases and 8 bases, in that order; junction bases with no gene match: 8. DNA for the CDR3: TGTGCCAGCAGTTATGGGGACAGGGGGACAGGGGGCTACACCTTC. Translating gives CASSYGDRGTGGYTF.

This clone was found a few times. V is TRBV27 and J is TRBJ1-1, with a weak D call TRBD1 (5 bases). CDR1 and CDR2 from the germline V gene are MNHEY and SMNVEV (reference sequence). The CDR3 is 13 residues long. V was shortened by 4 bases and J by 4 bases, with 10 bases between the two germline ends. Written as DNA, the CDR3 is TGTGCCAGCAGTTCAGACCAGGGCACTGAAGCTTTCTTT. Residues: CASSSDQGTEAFF.

V is TRBV6-6 and J is TRBJ2-1, with D hard to call. In germline, CDR1 is MNHNY, CDR2 SVGAGI (reference sequence). The length of the CDR3 is 16 residues. The V end was cut by 0 bases, the J end by 6 bases, with 15 bases between. CDR3 sequence reads: CASSYSPVAYPNEQFF. The CDR3 DNA reads as TGTGCCAGCAGTTACTCTCCGGTTGCGTATCCCAATGAGCAGTTCTTC.